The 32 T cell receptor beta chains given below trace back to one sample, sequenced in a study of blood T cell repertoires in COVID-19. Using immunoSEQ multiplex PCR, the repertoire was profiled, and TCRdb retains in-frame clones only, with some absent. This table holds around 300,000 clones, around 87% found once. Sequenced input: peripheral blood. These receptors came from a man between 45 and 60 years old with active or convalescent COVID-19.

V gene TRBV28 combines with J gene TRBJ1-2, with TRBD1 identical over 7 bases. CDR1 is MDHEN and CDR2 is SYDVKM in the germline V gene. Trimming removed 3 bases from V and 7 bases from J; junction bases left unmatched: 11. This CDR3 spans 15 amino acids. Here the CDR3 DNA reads TGTGCCAGCAGTTTCAGGGGGGTCAGGAGTTTTGGCTACACCTTC. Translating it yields CASSFRGVRSFGYTF.

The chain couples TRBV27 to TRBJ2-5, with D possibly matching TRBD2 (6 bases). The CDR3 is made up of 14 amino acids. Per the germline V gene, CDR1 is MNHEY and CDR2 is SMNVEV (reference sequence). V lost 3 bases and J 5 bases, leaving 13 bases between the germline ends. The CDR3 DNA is TGTGCCAGCAGTTTCGGCGGGGAGTCGGAGACCCAGTACTTC. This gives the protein CASSFGGESETQYF.

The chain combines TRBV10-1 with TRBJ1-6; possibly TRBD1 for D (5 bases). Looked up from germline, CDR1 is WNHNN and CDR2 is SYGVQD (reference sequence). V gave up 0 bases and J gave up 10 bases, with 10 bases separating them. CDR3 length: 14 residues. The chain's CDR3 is CASSESQGESPLHF. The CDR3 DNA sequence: TGCGCCAGCAGTGAGTCCCAGGGTGAATCACCCCTCCACTTT.

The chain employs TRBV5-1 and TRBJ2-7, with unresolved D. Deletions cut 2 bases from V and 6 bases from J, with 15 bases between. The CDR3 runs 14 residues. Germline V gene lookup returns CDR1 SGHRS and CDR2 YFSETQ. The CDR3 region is CASSFQASPSEQYF. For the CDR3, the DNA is TGCGCCAGCAGCTTTCAGGCTTCCCCCTCCGAGCAGTACTTC.

The CDR3 loop is CASISGQGLYSNQPQHF. Written as DNA, the CDR3 is TGTGCCAGTATCTCGGGACAGGGCCTATATAGCAATCAGCCCCAGCATTTT. V usage is TRBV28 and J usage is TRBJ1-5; 9 bases map to TRBD1. CDR1 is MDHEN and CDR2 is SYDVKM in the germline V gene. The V and J ends lost 9 bases and 0 bases, in that order; junction bases with no gene match: 12. The CDR3 extends over 17 amino acids. Full variable domain (outside the CDR3, taken from reference TRBV28 and TRBJ1-5): DVKVTQSSRYLVKRTGEKVFLECVQDMDHENMFWYRQDPGLGLRLIYFSYDVKMKEKGDIPEGYSVSREKKERFSLILESASTNQTSMYLCASISGQGLYSNQPQHFGDGTRLSIL.

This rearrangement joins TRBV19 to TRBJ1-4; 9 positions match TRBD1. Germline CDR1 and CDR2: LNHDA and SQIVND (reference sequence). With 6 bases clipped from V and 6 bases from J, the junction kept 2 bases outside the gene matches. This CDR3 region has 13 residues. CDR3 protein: CASRQGAHEKLFF. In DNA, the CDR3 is TGTGCCAGTAGACAGGGGGCGCATGAAAAACTGTTTTTT.

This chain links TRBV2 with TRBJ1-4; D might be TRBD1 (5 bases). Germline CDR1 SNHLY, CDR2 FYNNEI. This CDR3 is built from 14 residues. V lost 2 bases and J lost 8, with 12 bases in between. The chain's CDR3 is CASSERTSGEKLFF. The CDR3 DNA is TGTGCCAGCAGTGAAAGGACGTCAGGGGAAAAACTGTTTTTT.

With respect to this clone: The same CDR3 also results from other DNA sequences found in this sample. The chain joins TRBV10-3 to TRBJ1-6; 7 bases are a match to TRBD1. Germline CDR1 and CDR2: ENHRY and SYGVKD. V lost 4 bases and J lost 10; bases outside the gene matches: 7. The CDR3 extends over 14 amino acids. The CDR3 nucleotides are TGTGCCATCAGTGTTGGTGACAGGGCCTCACCCCTCCACTTT. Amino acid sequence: CAISVGDRASPLHF.

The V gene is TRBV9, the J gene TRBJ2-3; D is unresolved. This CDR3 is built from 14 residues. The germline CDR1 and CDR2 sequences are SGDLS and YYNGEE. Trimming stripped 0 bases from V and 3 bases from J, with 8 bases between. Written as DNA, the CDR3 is TGTGCCAGCAGCGTAGGAGCTTATACAGATACGCAGTATTTT. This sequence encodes CASSVGAYTDTQYF.

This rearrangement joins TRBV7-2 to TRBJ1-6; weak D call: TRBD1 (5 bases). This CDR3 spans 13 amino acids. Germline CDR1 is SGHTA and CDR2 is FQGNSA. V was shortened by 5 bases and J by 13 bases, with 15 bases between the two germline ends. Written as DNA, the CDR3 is TGTGCCAGCAGCCATATGGGACTCAGGCCCCTCCACTTT. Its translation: CASSHMGLRPLHF.

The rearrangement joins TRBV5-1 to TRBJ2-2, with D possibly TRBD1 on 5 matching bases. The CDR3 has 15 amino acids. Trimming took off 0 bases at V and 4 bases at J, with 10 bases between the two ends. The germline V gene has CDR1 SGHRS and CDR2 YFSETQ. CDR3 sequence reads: CASSLVGPGTGELFF. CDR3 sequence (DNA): TGCGCCAGCAGCTTGGTGGGGCCGGGCACCGGGGAGCTGTTTTTT.

The CDR3 DNA sequence: TGTGCCAGCAGCTTAACGTCTGGCGGGGGGTACAATGAGCAGTTCTTC. Translating it yields CASSLTSGGGYNEQFF. This chain joins TRBV7-3 and TRBJ2-1; 8 bases fit TRBD2. The ends lost 0 bases at V and 4 bases at J; junction bases unmatched: 5. This CDR3 has 16 amino acids. The germline gives CDR1 SGHTA, CDR2 FQGTGA.

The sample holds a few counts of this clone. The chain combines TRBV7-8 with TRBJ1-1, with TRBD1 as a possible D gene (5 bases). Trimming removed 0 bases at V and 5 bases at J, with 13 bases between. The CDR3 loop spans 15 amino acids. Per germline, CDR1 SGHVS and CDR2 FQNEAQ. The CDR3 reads CASSLALGVGTEAFF. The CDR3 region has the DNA TGTGCCAGCAGCTTAGCCCTAGGGGTAGGGACTGAAGCTTTCTTT.

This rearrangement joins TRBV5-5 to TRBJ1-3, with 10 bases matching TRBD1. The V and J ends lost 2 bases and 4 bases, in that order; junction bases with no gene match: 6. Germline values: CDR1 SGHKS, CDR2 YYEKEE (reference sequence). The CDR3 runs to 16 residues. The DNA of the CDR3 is TGTGCCAGCAGCTTTGGACAGGGGGTAGGAGGAAACACCATATATTTT. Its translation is CASSFGQGVGGNTIYF. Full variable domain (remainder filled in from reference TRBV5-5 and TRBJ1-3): DAGVTQSPTHLIKTRGQQVTLRCSPISGHKSVSWYQQVLGQGPQFIFQYYEKEERGRGNFPDRFSARQFPNYSSELNVNALLLGDSALYLCASSFGQGVGGNTIYFGEGSWLTVV.

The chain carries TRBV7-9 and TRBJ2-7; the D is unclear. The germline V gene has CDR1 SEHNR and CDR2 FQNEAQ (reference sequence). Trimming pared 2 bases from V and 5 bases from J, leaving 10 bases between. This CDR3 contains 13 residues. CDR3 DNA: TGTGCCAGCAGCTTAACCCGTTCTAACGAGCAGTACTTC. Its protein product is CASSLTRSNEQYF.

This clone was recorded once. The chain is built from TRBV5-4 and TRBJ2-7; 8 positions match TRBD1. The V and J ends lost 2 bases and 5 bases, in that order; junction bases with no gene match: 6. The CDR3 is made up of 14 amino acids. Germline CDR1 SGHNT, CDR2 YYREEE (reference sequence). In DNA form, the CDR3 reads TGTGCCAGCAGCTTTCAGGGGGCCCTCAACGAGCAGTACTTC. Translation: CASSFQGALNEQYF.

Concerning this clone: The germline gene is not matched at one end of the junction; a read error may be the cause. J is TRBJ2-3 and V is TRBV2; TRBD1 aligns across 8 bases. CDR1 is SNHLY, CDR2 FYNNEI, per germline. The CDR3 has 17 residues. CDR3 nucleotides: TGTGCCAGCACTGAAAACCCGGGACAGGTCTCCCTCCCGGCGCAGTATTTT. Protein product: CASTENPGQVSLPAQYF.

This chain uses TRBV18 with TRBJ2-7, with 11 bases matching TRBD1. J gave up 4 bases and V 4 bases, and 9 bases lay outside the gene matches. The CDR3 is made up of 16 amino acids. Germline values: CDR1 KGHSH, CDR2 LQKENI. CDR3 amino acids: CASSRTSGTGGYEQYF. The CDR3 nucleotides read TGTGCCAGCTCACGAACTTCCGGGACAGGGGGATACGAGCAGTACTTC.

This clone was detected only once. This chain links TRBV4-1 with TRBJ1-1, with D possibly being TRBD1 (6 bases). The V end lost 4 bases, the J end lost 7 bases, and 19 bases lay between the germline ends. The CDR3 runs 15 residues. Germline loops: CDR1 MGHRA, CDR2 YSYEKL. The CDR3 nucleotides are TGCGCCAGCAGCCGAGGACAGTTTTCAGACTATGAAGCTTTCTTT. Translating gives CASSRGQFSDYEAFF.

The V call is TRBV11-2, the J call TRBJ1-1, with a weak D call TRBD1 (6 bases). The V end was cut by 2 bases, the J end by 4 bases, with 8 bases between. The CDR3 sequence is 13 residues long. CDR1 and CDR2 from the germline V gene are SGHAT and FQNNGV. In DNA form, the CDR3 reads TGTGCCAGCAGCTTAACCAGGGGCACTGAAGCTTTCTTT. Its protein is CASSLTRGTEAFF.

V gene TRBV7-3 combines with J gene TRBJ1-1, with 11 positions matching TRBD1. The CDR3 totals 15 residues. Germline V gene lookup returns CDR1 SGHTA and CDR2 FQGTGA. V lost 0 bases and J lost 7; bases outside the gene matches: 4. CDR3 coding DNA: TGTGCCAGCAGCTTAACGGGACAGGGGGACCTTGAAGCTTTCTTT. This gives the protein CASSLTGQGDLEAFF. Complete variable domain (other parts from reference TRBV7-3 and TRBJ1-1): GAGVSQTPSNKVTEKGKYVELRCDPISGHTALYWYRQSLGQGPEFLIYFQGTGAADDSGLPNDRFFAVRPEGSVSTLKIQRTERGDSAVYLCASSLTGQGDLEAFFGQGTRLTVV.

CDR3 coding DNA: TGTGCCAGCACCCCACCACAGGGTCCTAACTATGGCTACACCTTC. Protein: CASTPPQGPNYGYTF. The V and J genes are TRBV9 and TRBJ1-2; D may be TRBD1 (6 bases). The germline V gene encodes CDR1 SGDLS and CDR2 YYNGEE. The CDR3 runs to 15 residues. The germline V and J ends were trimmed by 6 bases and 0 bases, with 15 bases remaining between them.

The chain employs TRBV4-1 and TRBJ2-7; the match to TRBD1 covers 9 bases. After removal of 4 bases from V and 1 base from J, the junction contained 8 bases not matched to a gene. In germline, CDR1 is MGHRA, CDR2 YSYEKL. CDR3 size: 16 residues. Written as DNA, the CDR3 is TGCGCCAGCAGCCCTCGAGGGACAGGGATTTCCTACGAGCAGTACTTC. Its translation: CASSPRGTGISYEQYF.

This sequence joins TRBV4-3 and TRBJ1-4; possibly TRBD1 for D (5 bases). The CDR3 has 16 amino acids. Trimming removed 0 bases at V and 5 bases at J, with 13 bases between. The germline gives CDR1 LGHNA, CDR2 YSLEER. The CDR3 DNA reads TGCGCCAGCAGCCAAGATTTGAACAGGAAAAATGAAAAACTGTTTTTT. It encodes CASSQDLNRKNEKLFF.

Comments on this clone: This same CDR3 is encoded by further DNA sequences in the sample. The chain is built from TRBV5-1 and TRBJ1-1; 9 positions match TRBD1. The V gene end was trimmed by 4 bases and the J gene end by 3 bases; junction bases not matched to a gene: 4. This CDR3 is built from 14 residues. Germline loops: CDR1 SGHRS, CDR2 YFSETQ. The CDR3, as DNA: TGCGCCAGCAGCCGGAGGACAGGGGACACTGAAGCTTTCTTT. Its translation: CASSRRTGDTEAFF.

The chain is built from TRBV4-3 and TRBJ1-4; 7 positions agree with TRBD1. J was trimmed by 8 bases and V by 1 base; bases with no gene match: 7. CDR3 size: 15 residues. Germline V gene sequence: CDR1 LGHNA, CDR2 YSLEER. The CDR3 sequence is CASSQGRQGGEKLFF. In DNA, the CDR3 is TGCGCCAGCAGCCAAGGGAGACAGGGAGGCGAAAAACTGTTTTTT.

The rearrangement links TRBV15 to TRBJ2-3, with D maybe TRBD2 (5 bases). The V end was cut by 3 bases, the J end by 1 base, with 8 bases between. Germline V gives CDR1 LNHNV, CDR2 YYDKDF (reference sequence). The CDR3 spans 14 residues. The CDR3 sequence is CATSSFGGTDTQYF. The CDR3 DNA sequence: TGTGCCACCAGCAGCTTCGGGGGCACAGATACGCAGTATTTT.

The CDR3 sequence: CAWSVDSGGAETQYF. The CDR3, as DNA: TGTGCCTGGAGTGTAGATAGCGGGGGGGCGGAGACCCAGTACTTC. J is TRBJ2-5 and V is TRBV30, with 11 bases fitting TRBD2. This CDR3 region has 15 residues. J gave up 5 bases and V 0 bases, and 5 bases lay outside the gene matches. The germline CDR1 and CDR2 sequences are GTSNPN and SVGIG (reference sequence).

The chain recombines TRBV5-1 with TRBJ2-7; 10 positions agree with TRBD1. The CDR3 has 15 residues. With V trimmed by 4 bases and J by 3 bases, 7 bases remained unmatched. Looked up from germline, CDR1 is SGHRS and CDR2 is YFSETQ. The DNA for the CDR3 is TGCGCCAGCAGCCTCCGACAGGGGGCCGACTACGAGCAGTACTTC. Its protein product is CASSLRQGADYEQYF.

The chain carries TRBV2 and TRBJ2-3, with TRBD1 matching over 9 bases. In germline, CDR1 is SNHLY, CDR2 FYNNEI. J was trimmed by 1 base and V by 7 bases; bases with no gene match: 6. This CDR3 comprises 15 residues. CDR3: CASTTGGFGTDTQYF. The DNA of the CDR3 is TGTGCCAGCACCACAGGGGGCTTTGGCACAGATACGCAGTATTTT.

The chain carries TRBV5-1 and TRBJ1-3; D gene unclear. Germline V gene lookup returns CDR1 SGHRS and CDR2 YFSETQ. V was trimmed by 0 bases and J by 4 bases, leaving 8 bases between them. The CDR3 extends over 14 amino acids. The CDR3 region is CASSLAPPGNTIYF. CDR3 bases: TGCGCCAGCAGCTTGGCCCCTCCCGGAAACACCATATATTTT.

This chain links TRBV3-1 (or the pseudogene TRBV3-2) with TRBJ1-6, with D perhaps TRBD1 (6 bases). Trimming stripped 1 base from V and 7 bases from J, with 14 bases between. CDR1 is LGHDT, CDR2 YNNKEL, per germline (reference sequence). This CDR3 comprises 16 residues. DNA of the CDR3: TGTGCCAGCAGCCAAGGAGGAACAGGGTTGAATTCACCCCTCCACTTT. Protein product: CASSQGGTGLNSPLHF.